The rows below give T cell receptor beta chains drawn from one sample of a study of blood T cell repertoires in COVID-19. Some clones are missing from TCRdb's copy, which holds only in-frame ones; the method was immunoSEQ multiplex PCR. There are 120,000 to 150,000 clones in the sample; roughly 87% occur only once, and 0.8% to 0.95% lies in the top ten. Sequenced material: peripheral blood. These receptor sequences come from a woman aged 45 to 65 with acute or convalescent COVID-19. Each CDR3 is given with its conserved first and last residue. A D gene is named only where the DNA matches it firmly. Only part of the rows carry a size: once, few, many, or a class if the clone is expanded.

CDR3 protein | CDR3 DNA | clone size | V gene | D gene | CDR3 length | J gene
CASSQALATNANIQYF | TGTGCCAGCAGCCAAGCCCTAGCAACAAACGCAAACATTCAGTACTTC | . | TRBV3-1/TRBV3-2 | . | 16 | TRBJ2-4
CASSTNPTGVNSPLHF | TGTGCCAGCAGCACCAATCCGACAGGGGTAAATTCACCCCTCCACTTT | . | TRBV7-9 | TRBD1 | 16 | TRBJ1-6
CSVGTGIRAGELFF | TGCAGCGTTGGAACCGGGATCAGAGCCGGGGAGCTGTTTTTT | . | TRBV29-1 | . | 14 | TRBJ2-2
CASSFLDSLGGYTF | TGTGCCAGCAGTTTTCTAGATTCCTTGGGTGGCTACACCTTC | . | TRBV27 | . | 14 | TRBJ1-2
CASSPDSSYEQYF | TGCGCCAGCAGCCCTGACAGTTCCTACGAGCAGTACTTC | . | TRBV5-1 | . | 13 | TRBJ2-7
CASSGPEGIHTGELFF | TGTGCCAGCAGCGGCCCGGAGGGGATTCACACCGGGGAGCTGTTTTTT | . | TRBV9 | . | 16 | TRBJ2-2
CASSTATGGGNEQFF | TGCGCCAGCAGTACCGCGACAGGGGGTGGGAATGAGCAGTTCTTC | few | TRBV5-1 | TRBD1 | 15 | TRBJ2-1
CASSIEGRLINQPQHF | TGTGCCAGTAGTATCGAAGGCAGACTTATCAATCAGCCCCAGCATTTT | . | TRBV19 | . | 16 | TRBJ1-5
CASSYGRNSYNEQFF | TGTGCCAGCAGTTACGGGAGGAACTCCTACAATGAGCAGTTCTTC | . | TRBV2 | TRBD2 | 15 | TRBJ2-1
CASSLVRGHSGTEAFF | TGTGCCAGCAGCTTGGTCAGGGGGCATTCGGGCACTGAAGCTTTCTTT | . | TRBV5-4 | TRBD1 | 16 | TRBJ1-1
CASSSPNRGGTGELFF | TGTGCCAGCAGCTCTCCCAACAGGGGCGGCACCGGGGAGCTGTTTTTT | . | TRBV11-2 | TRBD1 | 16 | TRBJ2-2
CASSQGQGADEQYF | TGTGCCAGCAGTCAAGGACAGGGAGCCGACGAGCAGTACTTC | . | TRBV27 | TRBD1 | 14 | TRBJ2-7